The 5 T cell receptor beta chains listed next were all sequenced from one sample in a study of naive and memory T cell subsets. Their specific antigens are unknown. The beta constant-region primer was an equimolar mix of two oligonucleotides covering TRBC1 and TRBC2. Nested alpha and beta constant-region primers with the SP2 primer drove four PCR rounds on ligated cDNA. TCRdb called the UMI-ligation and nested PCR reads again in MiXCR, with one record for every CDR3 protein. In the table there are about 140,000 distinct CDR3 sequences, under 25% of which are singletons. Findings and limits, study-wide: Naive repertoires, especially CD8, held a few larger clonotypes, possibly memory cells re-expressing CD45RA.

The specimen sequenced was naive CD8+ T cells from blood. The source of these receptors is a human donor in good health.

The V gene is TRBV5-1, the J gene TRBJ2-7; D might be TRBD2 (5 bases). Germline CDR1 SGHRS, CDR2 YFSETQ. The CDR3 totals 12 residues. V was trimmed by 4 bases and J by 6 bases, leaving 11 bases between them. DNA of the CDR3: TGCGCCAGCAGCCTACGGGGTTCCGAGCAGTACTTC. Protein product: CASSLRGSEQYF.

This clonotype was counted ten times or more. V gene TRBV20-1 combines with J gene TRBJ2-7, with 11 bases identical to TRBD2. V dropped 6 bases and J dropped 4; count of bases not matched to a gene: 11. The CDR3 consists of 15 residues. Germline values: CDR1 DFQATT, CDR2 SNEGSKA (reference sequence). CDR3 in DNA: TGCAGTGCCGACTTGGGGACTAGCGGAGAGTACGAGCAGTACTTC. Encoded protein: CSADLGTSGEYEQYF.

The rearrangement uses TRBV2 and TRBJ2-3; TRBD2 aligns across 11 bases. The CDR3 consists of 17 residues. Germline CDR1 SNHLY, CDR2 FYNNEI. The V and J ends lost 8 bases and 5 bases, in that order; junction bases with no gene match: 15. CDR3 in amino acids: CASYATPVAGGIDTQYF. DNA for the CDR3: TGTGCCAGCTACGCCACCCCCGTAGCGGGAGGGATAGATACGCAGTATTTT.

This clonotype was found a few times. The V call is TRBV12-3 or TRBV12-4, the J call TRBJ2-1; D might be TRBD1 (5 bases). The CDR3 runs 13 residues. V was cut by 6 bases and J by 6 bases, with 12 bases left in between. CDR3 coding DNA: TGTGCCAGCAGCCCCGGACACCTCAATGAGCAGTTCTTC. It encodes CASSPGHLNEQFF.

The chain has TRBV18 and TRBJ2-3; a weak D match, TRBD2 (5 bases). Trimming left V 0 bases short and J 0 bases short, with 13 bases between. Germline values: CDR1 KGHSH, CDR2 LQKENI. The CDR3 consists of 17 residues. The CDR3 sequence: CASSPPGSPPSTDTQYF. The CDR3 DNA reads TGTGCCAGCTCACCACCAGGGAGCCCGCCTAGCACAGATACGCAGTATTTT.